This entry is about one T cell receptor beta chain. As yet, its antigen is unknown. Genomic DNA of every subset was divided equally among multiple immunoSEQ plates. Here immunoSEQ multiplex PCR was the method, and the copy in TCRdb shows in-frame clones only, minus some. The sample has more than 2 million clones, 90% to 95% seen once. CD45RO negativity and positive selection for CCR7 defined naive CD8 cells, a population that excluded terminally differentiated effector memory CD45RA+ cells. Healthy and HIV-negative, the adult donors had no recent acute infections or vaccinations. Among the donors, all were Caucasian adults who lived in Nashville, Tennessee. The data are from a study of shared clonotypes between healthy human individuals. Whole-study findings and limits: It was only blood that was sampled, and tissue repertoires likely differ.

Trimming shortened V by 4 bases and J by 3 bases, and 13 bases separated the two germline ends. The germline CDR1 and CDR2 sequences are LNHDA and SQIVND (reference sequence). The CDR3 loop spans 14 amino acids. The TCR comes from a man between 18 and 35 years old in good health. Some clones in this sample may be carry-over from other donors' samples. The material sequenced was naive CD8+ T cells from PBMCs. The rearrangement joins TRBV19 to TRBJ2-7, with unresolved D. The CDR3 DNA reads as TGTGCCAGTAGTACCCTTAGGAGAGACTACGAGCAGTACTTC. Residues: CASSTLRRDYEQYF.